The rows below give T cell receptor beta chains drawn from one sample of a study of CD8+ T cells in alopecia areata. Sequenced by immunoSEQ multiplex PCR; TCRdb stores in-frame clones only, minus some. The repertoire holds about 210,000 clones, around two fifths seen once, with 0.48% in the top ten. The sample in question was CD4+ T cells sorted from blood, obtained at approximately week 34, from a patient treated with tofacitinib. These receptors all stem from a human donor with alopecia areata. CDR3s leave out the opening cysteine and the closing phenylalanine or tryptophan. The D gene is left open where the match is weak.

D gene	V gene	J gene	CDR3 protein
NA	TRBV5-5	TRBJ2-6	ASSFDGANVLT
TRBD1	TRBV7-2	TRBJ1-1	ASSSTWTGRTEAF
NA	TRBV30	TRBJ1-2	AWSGQGGGYT
NA	TRBV2	TRBJ2-1	ASSPGGGGSYNEQF
NA	TRBV19	TRBJ2-4	ASSTPGRRLNIQY
NA	TRBV30	TRBJ2-1	ARLSSSYNEQF
TRBD1	TRBV10-2	TRBJ2-7	ASSESRRDRETYEQY
NA	TRBV29-1	TRBJ1-2	SVVSQDHGYT
TRBD2	TRBV30	TRBJ2-3	AWSVLAGGDTQY
NA	TRBV30	TRBJ1-2	AWSRIGGLNGGYT
NA	TRBV5-4	TRBJ2-3	ASSGRTSTDTQY
NA	TRBV14	TRBJ1-5	ASSPYGDQPQH
NA	TRBV7-9	TRBJ2-6	ASSLAGAGANVLT
NA	TRBV14	TRBJ2-7	ASSKGGFGSEQY
NA	TRBV7-9	TRBJ2-7	ASSAWDGSYEQY
TRBD2	TRBV6-5	TRBJ2-3	ASSLAGARDTQY
TRBD2	TRBV5-1	TRBJ2-1	ASGLRTSSSNEQF
TRBD2	TRBV5-5	TRBJ2-3	ASSQGLAGGDTQY
NA	TRBV6-5	TRBJ1-2	ASSYAGEYGYT
NA	TRBV29-1	TRBJ2-1	SLRTGQGDYNEQF
NA	TRBV5-1	TRBJ1-6	ASSLQGAGDNSPLH
TRBD1	TRBV30	TRBJ1-5	ALDRGGKGINQPQH
TRBD1	TRBV19	TRBJ2-6	ASNTKGTVGANVLT
TRBD1	TRBV4-2	TRBJ1-1	ASSQQGQRMNTEAF
NA	TRBV4-1	TRBJ2-3	ASSQDLSATDTQY
NA	TRBV4-1	TRBJ2-6	ASSHPARSGANVLT
TRBD2	TRBV5-4	TRBJ2-3	ASSRTSGSDTDTQY
TRBD1	TRBV5-4	TRBJ1-2	ASSRDRGHYGYT
NA	TRBV6-6	TRBJ2-3	ASSYRDSTDTQY
TRBD2	TRBV18	TRBJ2-2	ASSPPGLAGYTPGELF
TRBD1	TRBV27	TRBJ1-2	ASSRIQGPYT
TRBD1	TRBV18	TRBJ1-5	ASSRDSHSNQPQH
NA	TRBV7-9	TRBJ2-3	ASSLVPPDTQY
NA	TRBV4-2	TRBJ1-1	ASSQGGPKNTEAF
TRBD1	TRBV11-2	TRBJ1-4	ASSSLTGGREKLF
NA	TRBV18	TRBJ2-3	ASSIRDGNTDTQY
NA	TRBV11-2	TRBJ1-3	ASSQTYTSNTIY
NA	TRBV19	TRBJ1-5	ASSTDTRYQPQH
NA	TRBV11-2	TRBJ1-6	ASSRKHMGSYNSPLH
NA	TRBV2	TRBJ1-5	ASRPTGGNQPQH
TRBD1	TRBV5-1	TRBJ2-6	ASSLATGGSGANVLT
NA	TRBV5-1	TRBJ1-5	ASSVDSLNQPQH
NA	TRBV7-2	TRBJ1-5	ASSLGHTGLNQPQH
TRBD2	TRBV6-5	TRBJ2-5	ASSYSNTGGPY
TRBD2	TRBV7-8	TRBJ2-2	ASSSPGLAGTGELF
TRBD1	TRBV9	TRBJ2-7	ASSAGTGYYEQY
NA	TRBV30	TRBJ1-1	AWSVTMNTEAF
TRBD2	TRBV19	TRBJ2-3	ASSIVAGRSTDTQY
NA	TRBV5-6	TRBJ2-3	ASSGLISTDTQY
NA	TRBV4-2	TRBJ2-3	ASSQDIGLPGKKRYTQY
TRBD2	TRBV7-9	TRBJ2-3	ASSPQAGGPTDTQY
NA	TRBV29-1	TRBJ2-2	SARPRFGTGELF
TRBD1	TRBV10-3	TRBJ2-5	AISEGVGTGETQY
NA	TRBV30	TRBJ2-7	AWSVRDEQY
TRBD2	TRBV11-2	TRBJ2-4	ASSLEGGRAKNIQY
NA	TRBV18	TRBJ1-1	ASSPANTNTEAF
TRBD1	TRBV15	TRBJ2-7	ATAAGTVSYEQY
NA	TRBV30	TRBJ1-1	AWTGILMNTEAF